The 28 T cell receptor beta chains listed next were all sequenced from one sample in a study of T cells after yellow fever vaccination. TCRdb re-analysed the 5' RACE reads in MiXCR, keeping a single row per CDR3 protein. The sample holds 550,000 or so distinct CDR3 sequences; roughly a fifth are singletons and the top ten take around an eighth. The specimen comprised PBMCs, sampled 15 days after the yellow fever booster vaccination. These receptors were taken from a man aged 30 to 45 who received the YFV17D yellow fever vaccine.

There are a few counts of this clonotype. J is TRBJ2-2 and V is TRBV7-2; the match to TRBD1 covers 7 bases. CDR1 is SGHTA and CDR2 is FQGNSA in the germline V gene. This CDR3 is 17 amino acids long. After removal of 5 bases from V and 0 bases from J, the junction contained 9 bases not matched to a gene. The CDR3 DNA reads as TGTGCCAGCAGCACAGTCTCCGGGACAGCGAACACCGGGGAGCTGTTTTTT. Residues: CASSTVSGTANTGELFF.

This clonotype has a handful of counts. The chain joins TRBV28 to TRBJ2-7; 12 nucleotides match TRBD1. The CDR3 sequence is 13 residues long. CDR1 MDHEN and CDR2 SYDVKM come from the germline V gene. Losses at the gene ends were 3 bases for V and 10 bases for J; bases not matched to a gene: 4. In nucleotides, the CDR3 is TGTGCCAGCAGTTTGGGACAGGGGGCAGGACAGTACTTC. It specifies CASSLGQGAGQYF.

This clonotype was seen a few times. The chain carries TRBV13 and TRBJ2-3, with 8 bases lining up with TRBD2. Trimming removed 6 bases from V and 4 bases from J; junction bases left unmatched: 18. Germline CDR1 PRHDT, CDR2 FYEKMQ (reference sequence). CDR3 length equals 18 residues. CDR3 sequence (DNA): TGTGCCAGCAGTTTTGGCCTAGCGGGCTCCCCGCATTCAGATACGCAGTATTTT. Translated, it gives CASSFGLAGSPHSDTQYF.

This clonotype was counted a few times. This chain links TRBV29-1 with TRBJ2-3; tentative D call: TRBD2 (5 bases). The V end was cut by 5 bases, the J end by 5 bases, with 11 bases between. The germline gives CDR1 SQVTM, CDR2 ANQGSEA. The CDR3 has 12 residues. CDR3 DNA sequence: TGCAGCGTTTGTTACGCGGGAGATACGCAGTATTTT. Protein product: CSVCYAGDTQYF.

V and J are TRBV7-2 and TRBJ2-7, with a tentative D call TRBD2 (6 bases). This CDR3 is built from 15 residues. Germline V lookup: CDR1 SGHTA, CDR2 FQGNSA. The ends were cut back, 3 bases at V and 3 bases at J, with 15 bases in the middle. For the CDR3, the DNA is TGTGCCAGCAGCTTGATAGCGGACCCCAACTACGAGCAGTACTTC. Its translation: CASSLIADPNYEQYF.

The V and J genes are TRBV7-6 and TRBJ2-7, with D unclear. This CDR3 spans 13 amino acids. Germline lookup yields CDR1 SGHVS and CDR2 FNYEAQ. Trimming stripped 2 bases from V and 5 bases from J, with 10 bases between. CDR3 in DNA: TGTGCCAGCAGCTTAAAACGAACTGACGAGCAGTACTTC. Encoded protein: CASSLKRTDEQYF.

The V call is TRBV7-2, the J call TRBJ2-7; TRBD2 agrees at 11 bases. CDR3 length equals 14 residues. From germline, CDR1 is SGHTA and CDR2 FQGNSA. Unmatched junction bases numbered 2, after V lost 5 bases and J lost 2 bases. CDR3 in amino acids: CASSETSGTYEQYF. The CDR3, as DNA: TGTGCCAGCAGCGAGACTAGCGGGACCTACGAGCAGTACTTC.

The chain uses TRBV29-1 and TRBJ1-1; D possibly corresponds to TRBD1 (5 bases). CDR1 and CDR2 (germline): SQVTM, ANQGSEA. The CDR3 has 13 residues. The germline V and J ends were trimmed by 4 bases and 4 bases, with 13 bases remaining between them. The CDR3 region is CSVGPRDGTEAFF. For the CDR3, the DNA is TGCAGCGTTGGACCGAGGGACGGCACTGAAGCTTTCTTT. The entire variable domain, with the rest obtained from reference TRBV29-1 and TRBJ1-1, is as follows: SAVISQKPSRDICQRGTSLTIQCQVDSQVTMMFWYRQQPGQSLTLIATANQGSEATYESGFVIDKFPISRPNLTFSTLTVSNMSPEDSSIYLCSVGPRDGTEAFFGQGTRLTVV.

The gene calls are TRBV7-9 and TRBJ2-1; D gene unclear. This CDR3 has 15 residues. Germline CDR1 reads SEHNR; CDR2 reads FQNEAQ (reference sequence). V lost 5 bases and J lost 5, with 16 bases in between. The CDR3 DNA sequence: TGTGCCAGCAGCCCAGGATCAGTGATAGACAATGAGCAGTTCTTC. The encoded protein is CASSPGSVIDNEQFF.

This clonotype was seen a few times. This chain links TRBV6-2 or TRBV6-3 with TRBJ2-1; D remains ambiguous. V was shortened by 7 bases and J by 5 bases, with 6 bases between the two germline ends. CDR3 length equals 11 residues. Germline V lookup: CDR1 MNHEY, CDR2 SVGEGT. CDR3 nucleotide sequence: TGTGCCAGCACCAAACACAATGAGCAGTTCTTC. It specifies CASTKHNEQFF.

This clonotype was seen many times. The V call is TRBV20-1, the J call TRBJ1-1; the D is unclear. Germline assignment: CDR1 DFQATT and CDR2 SNEGSKA (reference sequence). The CDR3 loop spans 13 amino acids. The CDR3 DNA is TGCAGCTCCGGACGTACTTTGGGCACTGAAGCTTTCTTT. Translating gives CSSGRTLGTEAFF.

The V gene is TRBV9, the J gene TRBJ2-1; 7 bases agree with TRBD1. The V gene's germline CDR1 is SGDLS and CDR2 YYNGEE. The length of the CDR3 is 15 residues. Trimming removed 0 bases from V and 5 bases from J; junction bases left unmatched: 5. The CDR3 bases are TGTGCCAGCAGCGTAGAGGGCAGGGGGAACAATGAGCAGTTCTTC. This sequence encodes CASSVEGRGNNEQFF.

This clonotype was found a few times. V is TRBV5-1 and J is TRBJ2-7, with 7 bases lining up with TRBD2. Germline V gene sequence: CDR1 SGHRS, CDR2 YFSETQ. The length of the CDR3 is 16 residues. Trimming removed 1 base from V and 1 base from J; junction bases left unmatched: 8. CDR3 sequence (DNA): TGCGCCAGCAGCTTGTTTGCTAGCGGACCATCCTACGAGCAGTACTTC. As protein: CASSLFASGPSYEQYF.

This clonotype was seen only a few times. This chain connects TRBV28 to TRBJ2-3; 7 nucleotides line up with TRBD2. The CDR3 spans 16 residues. The germline V gene has CDR1 MDHEN and CDR2 SYDVKM. The J segment lost 1 base and the V segment lost 2 bases, leaving 6 bases of the junction unmatched. The CDR3 is CASSLVGGSRTDTQYF. The CDR3 DNA reads as TGTGCCAGCAGTTTAGTCGGCGGGAGTCGCACAGATACGCAGTATTTT.

This chain uses TRBV5-8 with TRBJ2-1; D is ambiguous. Trimming stripped 6 bases from V and 3 bases from J, with 7 bases between. Germline values: CDR1 SGHTS, CDR2 YDEGEE. The CDR3 runs to 12 residues. In DNA form, the CDR3 reads TGTGCCAGCATATGGGGCTACAATGAGCAGTTCTTC. This sequence encodes CASIWGYNEQFF.

This clonotype has more than one count but fewer than ten. V usage is TRBV25-1 and J usage is TRBJ2-5; a possible D gene is TRBD2 (6 bases). The CDR3 extends over 17 amino acids. V was trimmed by 4 bases and J by 7 bases, leaving 25 bases between them. From germline, CDR1 is MGHDK and CDR2 SYGVNS. This CDR3 reads CASSASGWEDPKGTQYF. CDR3 coding DNA: TGTGCCAGCAGTGCCTCGGGTTGGGAGGATCCCAAAGGGACCCAGTACTTC.

This clonotype was seen just once. This chain connects TRBV6-5 to TRBJ1-6, with D unclear. V was shortened by 2 bases and J by 9 bases, with 11 bases between the two germline ends. This CDR3 comprises 14 residues. Germline V gene sequence: CDR1 MNHEY, CDR2 SVGAGI. CDR3 sequence reads: CASSYVGSASPLHF. The CDR3 DNA is TGTGCCAGCAGTTACGTGGGCTCGGCTTCACCCCTCCACTTT.

This clonotype has only a few counts. The chain has TRBV9 and TRBJ2-5; 7 nucleotides agree with TRBD1. CDR3 length equals 15 residues. Per the germline V gene, CDR1 is SGDLS and CDR2 is YYNGEE. V was pared by 0 bases and J by 2 bases, with 4 bases of the junction left unmatched. CDR3 residues: CASSVAPDRQETQYF. In DNA, the CDR3 is TGTGCCAGCAGCGTAGCCCCGGACAGGCAAGAGACCCAGTACTTC.

The chain joins TRBV2 to TRBJ2-1; 11 bases match TRBD1. The germline CDR1 and CDR2 sequences are SNHLY and FYNNEI. J lost 14 bases, V lost 8 bases, and 11 bases had no gene match. This CDR3 has 13 amino acids. Written as DNA, the CDR3 is TGTGCCAGCGAGAGGACAGGGGGCGTGGGCAAGTTCTTC. It yields the protein CASERTGGVGKFF.

In its sample, this clonotype was seen many times. The genes are TRBV20-1 and TRBJ2-1, with 13 nucleotides matching TRBD2. Germline CDR1 reads DFQATT; CDR2 reads SNEGSKA (reference sequence). The CDR3 has 14 residues. Unmatched junction bases numbered 5, after V lost 4 bases and J lost 8 bases. CDR3 nucleotides: TGCAGTGCTACGGGACTAGCGGGAATTGATGAGCAGTTCTTC. Translating gives CSATGLAGIDEQFF.

The rearrangement uses TRBV9 and TRBJ2-1; TRBD2 aligns across 11 bases. CDR1 is SGDLS and CDR2 is YYNGEE in the germline V gene. This CDR3 comprises 17 residues. With V trimmed by 4 bases and J by 3 bases, 9 bases remained unmatched. For the CDR3, the DNA is TGTGCCAGCAGCCCCGACCAGGGACTAGCGGTCTACAATGAGCAGTTCTTC. Translated: CASSPDQGLAVYNEQFF.

A few counts support this clonotype. The rearrangement uses TRBV9 and TRBJ2-2, with D unclear. CDR1 and CDR2 from the germline V gene are SGDLS and YYNGEE. This CDR3 region has 12 residues. The V end was cut by 4 bases, the J end by 7 bases, with 8 bases between. The chain's CDR3 is CASSWSSGELFF. CDR3 bases: TGTGCCAGCAGCTGGTCAAGCGGGGAGCTGTTTTTT.

This clonotype was observed a few times. In DNA form, the CDR3 reads TGTGCCAGCAGCTTAGCTCTAGCGGGACGACGTAAAGAGACCCAGTACTTC. Its protein is CASSLALAGRRKETQYF. The V and J genes are TRBV7-2 and TRBJ2-5, with 9 bases lining up with TRBD2. Germline V lookup: CDR1 SGHTA, CDR2 FQGNSA. The V segment lost 0 bases and the J segment 3 bases; nucleotides outside the gene matches: 8. The CDR3 covers 17 residues.

This clonotype was found a few times. This chain connects TRBV6-1 to TRBJ1-1; possible D gene TRBD1, 5 bases. This CDR3 has 13 residues. Germline-derived CDR1 and CDR2 are MNHNS and SASEGT. The V end lost 6 bases, the J end lost 3 bases, and 11 bases lay between the germline ends. The CDR3 loop reads CASSAVTDTEAFF. The CDR3 bases are TGTGCCAGCAGCGCCGTGACAGACACTGAAGCTTTCTTT.

The chain joins TRBV19 to TRBJ2-1; 14 bases align to TRBD2. Germline V CDR1 and CDR2: LNHDA, SQIVND (reference sequence). The V and J ends lost 4 bases and 2 bases, in that order; junction bases with no gene match: 13. This CDR3 is built from 20 residues. In DNA form, the CDR3 reads TGTGCCAGTAGTAATGAGGTTGGGACTAGCGGGAGTCCACCCTACAATGAGCAGTTCTTC. Translated, it gives CASSNEVGTSGSPPYNEQFF.

The count of this clonotype is one. The chain couples TRBV9 to TRBJ2-5; no reliable D call. Looked up from germline, CDR1 is SGDLS and CDR2 is YYNGEE. V was clipped by 0 bases and J by 5 bases, with 11 bases between them. The CDR3 has 14 amino acids. The CDR3 nucleotides are TGTGCCAGCAGCGTAGGGTCTATTAGCGAGACCCAGTACTTC. Translating it yields CASSVGSISETQYF. Together with reference TRBV9 and TRBJ2-5, the CDR3 gives the full variable domain: DSGVTQTPKHLITATGQRVTLRCSPRSGDLSVYWYQQSLDQGLQFLIQYYNGEERAKGNILERFSAQQFPDLHSELNLSSLELGDSALYFCASSVGSISETQYFGPGTRLLVL.

The chain couples TRBV30 to TRBJ2-7; D remains ambiguous. This CDR3 is built from 13 residues. CDR1 and CDR2 (germline): GTSNPN, SVGIG (reference sequence). The V gene lost 5 bases and the J gene lost 7 bases, with 18 bases spanning the gap. CDR3 bases: TGTGCCTGGGCTCTGACTCCCCCGTGGGAGCAGTACTTC. The encoded protein is CAWALTPPWEQYF.

J is TRBJ2-7 and V is TRBV6-1; 8 nucleotides line up with TRBD1. Germline-derived CDR1 and CDR2 are MNHNS and SASEGT. The V gene end was trimmed by 6 bases and the J gene end by 4 bases; junction bases not matched to a gene: 11. This CDR3 has 15 residues. CDR3 sequence reads: CASSRDWTGSYEQYF. Here the CDR3 DNA reads TGTGCCAGCAGCCGCGACTGGACAGGGTCGTACGAGCAGTACTTC.